This T cell receptor beta chain originates from a study of T cells in Graves' hyperthyroidism and ophthalmopathy. This clonotype was counted a few times. CDR3 length equals 11 residues. Germline CDR1 reads SQVTM; CDR2 reads ANQGSEA. Exclusion of a patient resulted from uncontrolled infection, other autoimmune disease, pregnancy or lactation. TCR beta CDR3 region amplification was performed from RNA transcripts. Primed by the HTBI set, a first-round RT-PCR was run on the TCR CDR3. MiXCR, applied by TCRdb to the multiplex PCR reads, yields one record per CDR3 protein. Seen here are 500,000 to 550,000 distinct CDR3 sequences, just under 20% observed once, and the top ten hold over 45%.

The material sequenced was blood. This chain links TRBV29-1 with TRBJ2-7; D is perhaps TRBD2 (6 bases). The receptor's source is a man between 35 and 55 years old with Graves' ophthalmopathy. The CDR3 is CTPEPGDEQYF. CDR3 in DNA: TGCACTCCTGAACCGGGGGACGAGCAGTACTTC.